Listed below are T cell receptor beta chains from one sample, sequenced in a study of cytomegalovirus exposure and HLA in healthy donors. Data came from immunoSEQ multiplex PCR; TCRdb stores just in-frame clones and leaves some out. The data show some 130,000 clones, less than 85% seen once. The sample comprised PBMCs. These receptors were collected from a man aged 40-55 years in good health and CMV-seronegative. The CDR3 runs from the conserved cysteine through the conserved F or W. The D gene is left open where the match is weak. Clone size is shown for a subset of rows, as once, few, many or a class of expanded clone.

clone_size j_call d_call v_call cdr3_nt cdr3_aa
NA TRBJ2-7 TRBD1 TRBV4-3 TGCGCCAGCAGCCAGACCGACAGGGGCGGAAACGAGCAGTACTTC CASSQTDRGGNEQYF
NA TRBJ1-1 NA TRBV6-5 TGTGCCAGCAGTTGGACAGTGAACACTGAAGCTTTCTTT CASSWTVNTEAFF
once TRBJ2-3 TRBD1 TRBV2 TGTGCCAGCAGTAGGGACAGGGCTCTCACAGATACGCAGTATTTT CASSRDRALTDTQYF
NA TRBJ2-7 NA TRBV4-1 TGCGCCAGCAGCCTAAGAGGTCCCAGCGCATACGAGCAGTACTTC CASSLRGPSAYEQYF
NA TRBJ1-5 TRBD1 TRBV7-6 TGTGCCAGCAGCCGCGGACAGGGCACTCAGCCCCAGCATTTT CASSRGQGTQPQHF
NA TRBJ1-2 TRBD1 TRBV30 TGTGGCTGCCTTTTGGGACAGGGAGCCGGTGGCTACACCTTC CGCLLGQGAGGYTF
NA TRBJ2-7 TRBD2 TRBV19 TGTGCCAGTAGTATCGGGGGGGCGGCTCCCTACGAGCAGTACTTC CASSIGGAAPYEQYF
NA TRBJ1-2 TRBD1 TRBV6-5 TGTGCCAGCAGTTACAATTCCGCAGGGGGCGCAAACGGCTACACCTTC CASSYNSAGGANGYTF
NA TRBJ1-2 NA TRBV27 TGTGCCAGCAGCACGGGACAACGCGACTATGGCTACACCTTC CASSTGQRDYGYTF
NA TRBJ1-1 NA TRBV7-6 TGTGCCAGCAGCGAACACAGGGAAAGTTACACTGAAGCTTTCTTT CASSEHRESYTEAFF
NA TRBJ1-2 NA TRBV6-5 TGTGCCAGCAGTTACCGGCCGGAGAACTATGGCTACACCTTC CASSYRPENYGYTF
NA TRBJ2-1 TRBD2 TRBV7-9 TGTGCCAGCAGCTTGATCCGGGAGGGTCCACCCTACAATGAGCAGTTCTTC CASSLIREGPPYNEQFF
NA TRBJ2-2 NA TRBV27 TGTGCCAGCAGTTTATACGACAGCTTCACCGGGGAGCTGTTTTTT CASSLYDSFTGELFF
NA TRBJ1-3 TRBD1 TRBV6-5 TGTGCCAGAAGACAGGGCTTCCTTTCTGGAAACACCATATATTTT CARRQGFLSGNTIYF
once TRBJ2-3 TRBD2 TRBV6-4 TGTGCCAGCAGTGACTCGAGCGGGGGGGCCCCAGATACGCAGTATTTT CASSDSSGGAPDTQYF
NA TRBJ2-1 TRBD1 TRBV11-3 TGTGCCAGCAGCTTAGGAACAGGGGCGGGCAATGAGCAGTTCTTC CASSLGTGAGNEQFF
NA TRBJ2-3 TRBD1 TRBV19 TGTGCCAGTAGTATCCGAGGACAGGGCACAGATACGCAGTATTTT CASSIRGQGTDTQYF
NA TRBJ2-1 TRBD2 TRBV7-2 TGTGCCAGCAGCTTATCCGGGACTAATGGTTATGAGCAGTTCTTC CASSLSGTNGYEQFF
once TRBJ2-5 NA TRBV2 TGTGCCAGCGCAGGGACTGCCCCGGCGGAGACCCAGTACTTC CASAGTAPAETQYF
NA TRBJ2-5 NA TRBV7-9 TGTGCCAGCAGCAACGAGCTCAGGGGTGAGACCCAGTACTTC CASSNELRGETQYF
NA TRBJ2-4 NA TRBV6-5 TGTGCCAGCACTCTCCAATCAGGGGGAGGCATTCAGTACTTC CASTLQSGGGIQYF
NA TRBJ2-1 NA TRBV11-2 TGTGCCAGCAGCTTAAGCAGGGCGACAAACAATGAGCAGTTCTTC CASSLSRATNNEQFF
NA TRBJ2-7 TRBD1 TRBV27 TGTGCCAGCAGTGCACCGGGACAGGGGGCTTTCGAGCAGTACTTC CASSAPGQGAFEQYF
NA TRBJ1-1 TRBD1 TRBV4-2 TGTGCCAGCAGCCAAGATCCGGCAGGGGGCACTGAAGCTTTCTTT CASSQDPAGGTEAFF
NA TRBJ2-1 NA TRBV7-7 TGTGCTAGCAGCTCCACACAGGACAATGAGCAGTTCTTC CASSSTQDNEQFF
few TRBJ1-2 TRBD1 TRBV29-1 TGCAGCGCCGGACAGGGGGGTAGTGGCTACACCTTC CSAGQGGSGYTF